These 17 T cell receptor beta chains share one sample of origin, sequenced in a study of blood T cell repertoires in COVID-19. Assay: immunoSEQ multiplex PCR; the TCRdb copy retains only in-frame clones and omits some. The sample records 70,000 to 75,000 clones, roughly 82% being singletons. Sequencing was carried out using peripheral blood. These TCRs come from a woman in her fifties or sixties with acute or convalescent COVID-19.

The V call is TRBV1, the J call TRBJ2-7; TRBD2 was called by the table and not checked on the DNA. TRBV1 is a known pseudogene. CDR3 length: 16 amino acids. Here the CDR3 reads CTSSQDPASGRVEQYF. CDR3 coding DNA: TGCACCAGCAGCCAAGATCCAGCTAGCGGGAGAGTCGAGCAGTACTTC.

CDR3 DNA sequence: TGTGCCAGCAGCCACCAACCAGGGCAGCGATCGGCTAACTATGGCTACACCTTC. Translated: CASSHQPGQRSANYGYTF. The J gene is TRBJ1-2, the V gene TRBV3-1 (or the pseudogene TRBV3-2); weak D call: TRBD1 (5 bases). The ends were cut back, 3 bases at V and 0 bases at J, with 20 bases in the middle. The CDR3 sequence is 18 residues long. Germline values: CDR1 LGHDT, CDR2 YNNKEL (reference sequence).

This clone occurred a few times. V gene TRBV2 combines with J gene TRBJ1-1; D is uncertain. In germline, CDR1 is SNHLY, CDR2 FYNNEI. CDR3 length: 13 amino acids. The ends were cut back, 3 bases at V and 3 bases at J, with 8 bases in the middle. The CDR3: CASSESRDTEAFF. The CDR3 DNA is TGTGCCAGCAGTGAGTCACGAGACACTGAAGCTTTCTTT.

The chain is built from TRBV2 and TRBJ1-4; D uncertain. Per germline, CDR1 SNHLY and CDR2 FYNNEI. The CDR3 spans 15 residues. Trimming left V 5 bases short and J 0 bases short, with 10 bases between. In nucleotides, the CDR3 is TGTGCCAGCAGTACGAGGGTCGCAACTAATGAAAAACTGTTTTTT. This translates into CASSTRVATNEKLFF.

The V call is TRBV5-6, the J call TRBJ1-6; D not certain. The CDR3 has 15 amino acids. The germline V gene encodes CDR1 SGHDT and CDR2 YYEEEE. V dropped 1 base and J dropped 5 bases, with 10 bases sitting between them. CDR3 nucleotides: TGTGCCAGCAGCTTGCGTGACCGGGATAATTCACCCCTCCACTTT. Its protein product is CASSLRDRDNSPLHF.

This chain uses TRBV18 with TRBJ2-3; D call uncertain. The CDR3 runs to 14 residues. Trimming took 5 bases from V and 1 from J, leaving 10 bases between them. From germline, CDR1 is KGHSH and CDR2 LQKENI. The CDR3 nucleotides read TGTGCCAGCTCATCTAGACGAGGCACAGATACGCAGTATTTT. It encodes CASSSRRGTDTQYF.

The chain joins TRBV5-1 to TRBJ2-6; D might be TRBD2 (6 bases). The V gene lost 3 bases and the J gene lost 5 bases, with 9 bases spanning the gap. This CDR3 spans 14 amino acids. The germline V gene has CDR1 SGHRS and CDR2 YFSETQ. CDR3: CASSSGEWANVLTF. DNA for the CDR3: TGCGCCAGCAGCTCGGGAGAGTGGGCCAACGTCCTGACTTTC. The full variable domain, rest sourced from reference TRBV5-1 and TRBJ2-6, is KAGVTQTPRYLIKTRGQQVTLSCSPISGHRSVSWYQQTPGQGLQFLFEYFSETQRNKGNFPGRFSGRQFSNSRSEMNVSTLELGDSALYLCASSSGEWANVLTFGAGSRLTVL.

The chain couples TRBV29-1 to TRBJ1-1, with 7 positions matching TRBD1. CDR1 is SQVTM, CDR2 ANQGSEA, per germline. This CDR3 is built from 17 residues. Trimming removed 3 bases from V and 0 bases from J; junction bases left unmatched: 13. Here the CDR3 DNA reads TGCAGCGTTGAGGAGACAGGGCGGGGCGGGTTGAACACTGAAGCTTTCTTT. Translating gives CSVEETGRGGLNTEAFF.

This chain joins TRBV11-2 and TRBJ1-3, with D unresolved. The V gene's germline CDR1 is SGHAT and CDR2 FQNNGV. There are 13 residues in the CDR3. V shed 0 bases and J shed 4 bases, with 4 bases lying between them. CDR3 region: CASSLDRGNTIYF. CDR3 coding DNA: TGTGCCAGCAGCTTAGACAGGGGAAACACCATATATTTT.

The CDR3 sequence: CASRQGSYEQYF. In DNA form, the CDR3 reads TGTGCCAGCAGACAGGGCTCCTACGAGCAGTACTTC. The chain couples TRBV6-5 to TRBJ2-7; D is perhaps TRBD1 (6 bases). V was clipped by 6 bases and J by 0 bases, with 6 bases between them. CDR3 size: 12 residues. Germline-derived CDR1 and CDR2 are MNHEY and SVGAGI.

V is TRBV5-6 and J is TRBJ2-4; 8 bases are shared with TRBD2. Trimming at V came to 4 bases and at J to 6 bases, leaving 12 bases not matched to a gene. Germline CDR1 SGHDT, CDR2 YYEEEE. The CDR3 loop spans 16 amino acids. DNA for the CDR3: TGTGCCAGCAGCCAAGGTACGGGACTAGAGGTAAACATTCAGTACTTC. Translated, it gives CASSQGTGLEVNIQYF.

DNA for the CDR3: TGTGCCAGCAGTTTGTTACATTATGGCTACACCTTC. Encoded protein: CASSLLHYGYTF. The V gene is TRBV28, the J gene TRBJ1-2; D unclear. The V gene's germline CDR1 is MDHEN and CDR2 SYDVKM. The V and J ends lost 3 bases and 5 bases respectively, with 7 bases between them. The CDR3 covers 12 residues.

The CDR3: CASSTDSSNQPQHF. CDR3 nucleotide sequence: TGTGCCAGCAGTACCGACAGTAGCAATCAGCCCCAGCATTTT. This chain connects TRBV2 to TRBJ1-5; TRBD1 is a possible D gene (5 bases). The CDR3 has 14 residues. Germline V gene lookup returns CDR1 SNHLY and CDR2 FYNNEI. V shed 5 bases and J shed 0 bases, with 8 bases lying between them.

V gene TRBV11-3 combines with J gene TRBJ1-1; D is uncertain. There are 13 residues in the CDR3. The germline V and J ends were trimmed by 5 bases and 5 bases, with 12 bases remaining between them. Germline V gene data show CDR1 as SGHNT and CDR2 as YENEEA. Here the CDR3 reads CASSPSTGTEAFF. The CDR3 DNA reads as TGTGCCAGCAGCCCAAGCACGGGTACTGAAGCTTTCTTT. Supplemented by reference TRBV11-3 and TRBJ1-1, the full variable domain reads EAGVVQSPRYKIIEKKQPVAFWCNPISGHNTLYWYLQNLGQGPELLIRYENEEAVDDSQLPKDRFSAERLKGVDSTLKIQPAELGDSAVYLCASSPSTGTEAFFGQGTRLTVV.

This clone showed up just once. The chain combines TRBV9 with TRBJ1-2, with 8 bases fitting TRBD1. Losses at the gene ends were 4 bases for V and 6 bases for J; bases not matched to a gene: 5. The CDR3 length is 13 residues. CDR1 is SGDLS and CDR2 is YYNGEE in the germline V gene. In DNA form, the CDR3 reads TGTGCCAGCAGCACCAGGACAGGGAATGGCTACACCTTC. It encodes CASSTRTGNGYTF. The variable domain in full, completed from reference TRBV9 and TRBJ1-2, reads DSGVTQTPKHLITATGQRVTLRCSPRSGDLSVYWYQQSLDQGLQFLIQYYNGEERAKGNILERFSAQQFPDLHSELNLSSLELGDSALYFCASSTRTGNGYTFGSGTRLTVV.

V and J are TRBV27 and TRBJ1-1; no clear D gene. Germline V lookup: CDR1 MNHEY, CDR2 SMNVEV (reference sequence). The CDR3 covers 14 residues. V was cut by 1 base and J by 1 base, with 7 bases left in between. This CDR3 reads CASSLFPRNTEAFF. As DNA, the CDR3 is TGTGCCAGCAGTTTATTTCCGAGGAACACTGAAGCTTTCTTT.

This chain uses TRBV30 with TRBJ1-6; D is uncertain. V dropped 3 bases and J dropped 5 bases, with 17 bases sitting between them. Germline CDR1 is GTSNPN and CDR2 is SVGIG (reference sequence). This CDR3 contains 16 residues. CDR3 coding DNA: TGTGCCTGGAGCAGGAATCCAAGATTAAATAATTCACCCCTCCACTTT. It codes for CAWSRNPRLNNSPLHF. Full variable domain (remainder filled in from reference TRBV30 and TRBJ1-6): SQTIHQWPATLVQPVGSPLSLECTVEGTSNPNLYWYRQAAGRGLQLLFYSVGIGQISSEVPQNLSASRPQDRQFILSSKKLLLSDSGFYLCAWSRNPRLNNSPLHFGNGTRLTVT.